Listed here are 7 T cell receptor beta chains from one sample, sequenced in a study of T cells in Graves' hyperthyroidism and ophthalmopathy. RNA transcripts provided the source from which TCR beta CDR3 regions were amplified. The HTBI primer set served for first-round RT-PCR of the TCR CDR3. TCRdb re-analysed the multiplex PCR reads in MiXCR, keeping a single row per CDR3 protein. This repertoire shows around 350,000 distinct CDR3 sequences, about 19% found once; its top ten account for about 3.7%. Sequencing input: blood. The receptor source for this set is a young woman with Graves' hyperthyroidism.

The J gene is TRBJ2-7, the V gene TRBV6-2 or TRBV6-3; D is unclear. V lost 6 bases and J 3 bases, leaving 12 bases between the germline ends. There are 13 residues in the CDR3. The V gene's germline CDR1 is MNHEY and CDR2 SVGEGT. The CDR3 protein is CASSLALVYEQYF. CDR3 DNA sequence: TGTGCCAGCAGCTTAGCTCTGGTCTACGAGCAGTACTTC.

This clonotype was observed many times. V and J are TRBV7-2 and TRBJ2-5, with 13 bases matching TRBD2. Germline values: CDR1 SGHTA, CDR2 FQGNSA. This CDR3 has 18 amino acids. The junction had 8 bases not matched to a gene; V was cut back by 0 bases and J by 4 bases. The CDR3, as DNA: TGTGCCAGCAGCTTAGCCACTAGCGGGGGGGCGCGCCGAGAGACCCAGTACTTC. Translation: CASSLATSGGARRETQYF. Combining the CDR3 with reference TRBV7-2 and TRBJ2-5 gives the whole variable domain GAGVSQSPSNKVTEKGKDVELRCDPISGHTALYWYRQSLGQGLEFLIYFQGNSAPDKSGLPSDRFSAERTGGSVSTLTIQRTQQEDSAVYLCASSLATSGGARRETQYFGPGTRLLVL.

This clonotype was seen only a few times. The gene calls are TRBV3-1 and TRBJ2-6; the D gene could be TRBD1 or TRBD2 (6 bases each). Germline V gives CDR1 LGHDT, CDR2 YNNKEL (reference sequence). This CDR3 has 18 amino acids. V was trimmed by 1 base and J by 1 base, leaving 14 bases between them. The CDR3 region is CASSQVFGGRSGANVLTF. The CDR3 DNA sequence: TGTGCCAGCAGCCAAGTTTTTGGGGGGCGTTCTGGGGCCAACGTCCTGACTTTC.

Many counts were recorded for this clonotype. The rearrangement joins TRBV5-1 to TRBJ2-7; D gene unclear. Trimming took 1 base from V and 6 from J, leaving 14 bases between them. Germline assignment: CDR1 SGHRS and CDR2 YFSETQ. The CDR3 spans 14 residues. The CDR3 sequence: CASSLRPSSSEQYF. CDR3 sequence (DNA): TGCGCCAGCAGCTTGCGACCTTCCAGTAGCGAGCAGTACTTC.

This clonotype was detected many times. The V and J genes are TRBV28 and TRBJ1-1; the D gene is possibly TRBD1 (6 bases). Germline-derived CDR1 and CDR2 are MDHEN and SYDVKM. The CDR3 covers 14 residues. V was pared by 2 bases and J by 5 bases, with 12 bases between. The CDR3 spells CASSLGQGQTEAFF. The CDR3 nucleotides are TGTGCCAGCAGTTTAGGGCAGGGGCAAACTGAAGCTTTCTTT.

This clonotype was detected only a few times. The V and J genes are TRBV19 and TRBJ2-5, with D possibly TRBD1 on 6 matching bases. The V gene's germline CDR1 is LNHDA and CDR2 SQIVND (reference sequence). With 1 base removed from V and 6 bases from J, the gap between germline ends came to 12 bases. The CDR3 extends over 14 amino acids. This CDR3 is CASSIGTAAKTQYF. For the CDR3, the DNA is TGTGCCAGTAGTATAGGGACAGCGGCGAAGACCCAGTACTTC.

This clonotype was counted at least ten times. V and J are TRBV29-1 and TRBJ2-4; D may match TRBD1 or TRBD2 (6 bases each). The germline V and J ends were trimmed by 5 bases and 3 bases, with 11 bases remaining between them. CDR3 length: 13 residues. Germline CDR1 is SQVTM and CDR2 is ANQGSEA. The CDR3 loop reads CSVRETGKNIQYF. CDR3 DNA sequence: TGCAGCGTTCGGGAGACAGGCAAAAACATTCAGTACTTC.